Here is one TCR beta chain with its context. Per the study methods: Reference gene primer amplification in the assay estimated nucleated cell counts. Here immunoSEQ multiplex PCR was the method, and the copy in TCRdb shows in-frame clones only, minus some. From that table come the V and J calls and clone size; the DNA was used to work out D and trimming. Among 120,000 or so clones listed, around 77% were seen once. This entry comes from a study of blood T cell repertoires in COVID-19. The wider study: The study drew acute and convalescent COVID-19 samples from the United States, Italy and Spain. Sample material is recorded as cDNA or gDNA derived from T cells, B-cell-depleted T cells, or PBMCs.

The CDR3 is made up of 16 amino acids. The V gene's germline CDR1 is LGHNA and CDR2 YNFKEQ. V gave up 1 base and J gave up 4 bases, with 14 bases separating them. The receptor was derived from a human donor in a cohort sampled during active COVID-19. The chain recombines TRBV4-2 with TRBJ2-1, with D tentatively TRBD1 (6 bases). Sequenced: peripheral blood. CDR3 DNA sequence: TGTGCCAGCAGCCAAGGCCTCGGACAGAGTTACAATGAGCAGTTCTTC. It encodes CASSQGLGQSYNEQFF.